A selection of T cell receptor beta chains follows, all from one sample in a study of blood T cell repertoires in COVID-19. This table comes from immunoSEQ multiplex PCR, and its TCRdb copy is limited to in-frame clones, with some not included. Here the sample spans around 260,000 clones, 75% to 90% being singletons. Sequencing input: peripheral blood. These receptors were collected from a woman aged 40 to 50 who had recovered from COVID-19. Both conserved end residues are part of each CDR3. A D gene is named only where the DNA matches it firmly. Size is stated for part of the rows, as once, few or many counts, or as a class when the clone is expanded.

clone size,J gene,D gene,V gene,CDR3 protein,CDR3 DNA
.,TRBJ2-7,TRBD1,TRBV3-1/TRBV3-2,CASNKQGAGYEQYF,TGTGCCAGCAACAAACAGGGGGCGGGCTACGAGCAGTACTTC
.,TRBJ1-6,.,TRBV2,CASSSDGTSPLHF,TGTGCCAGCAGTTCGGACGGGACATCACCCCTCCACTTT
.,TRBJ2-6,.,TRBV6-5,CASRSPSGANVLTF,TGTGCCAGCCGGTCCCCCTCTGGGGCCAACGTCCTGACTTTC
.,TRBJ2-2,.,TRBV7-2,CASSLTGLSTGELFF,TGTGCCAGCAGCTTGACGGGATTGAGCACCGGGGAGCTGTTTTTT
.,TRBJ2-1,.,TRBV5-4,CAAGSARGNEQFF,TGTGCCGCAGGTTCGGCCCGGGGAAATGAGCAGTTCTTC
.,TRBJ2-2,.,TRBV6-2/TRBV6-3,CASSYSPTITGELFF,TGTGCCAGCAGTTACTCCCCCACTATCACCGGGGAGCTGTTTTTT
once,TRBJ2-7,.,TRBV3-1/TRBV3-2,CASSPGYEQYF,TGTGCCAGCAGCCCAGGATACGAGCAGTACTTC
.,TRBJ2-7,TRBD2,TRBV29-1,CSVDGLGGIFF,TGCAGCGTTGATGGGCTGGGGGGGATATTCTTC
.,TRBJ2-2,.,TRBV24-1,CATSDLMADYGTGELFF,TGTGCCACCAGTGATTTAATGGCGGACTACGGGACCGGGGAGCTGTTTTTT
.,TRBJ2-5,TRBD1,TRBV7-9,CASSDRQGQETQYF,TGTGCCAGCAGCGATCGACAGGGCCAAGAGACCCAGTACTTC
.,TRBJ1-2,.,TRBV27,CASSYDSLSGYTF,TGTGCCAGCAGTTATGACAGCCTGAGCGGCTACACCTTC
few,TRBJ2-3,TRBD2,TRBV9,CASSVVGSGSLTDTQYF,TGTGCCAGCAGCGTAGTAGGTAGCGGGAGCCTCACAGATACGCAGTATTTT
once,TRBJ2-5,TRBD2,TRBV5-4,CASSFAREWETQYF,TGTGCCAGCAGCTTTGCGCGGGAGTGGGAGACCCAGTACTTC
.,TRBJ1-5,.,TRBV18,CASSPARGNQPQHF,TGTGCCAGCTCACCCGCGCGGGGAAATCAGCCCCAGCATTTT
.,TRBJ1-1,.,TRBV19,CASSIGGMNTEAFF,TGTGCCAGTAGTATTGGAGGGATGAACACTGAAGCTTTCTTT
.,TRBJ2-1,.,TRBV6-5,CASRGLLNFNEQFF,TGTGCCAGCAGGGGACTCTTAAACTTCAATGAGCAGTTCTTC
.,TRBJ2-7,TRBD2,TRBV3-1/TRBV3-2,CASSQEAGGPREQYF,TGTGCCAGCAGCCAGGAAGCGGGAGGGCCGCGGGAGCAGTACTTC
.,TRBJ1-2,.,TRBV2,CASSEQGLGGYTF,TGTGCCAGCAGTGAACAGGGGCTGGGGGGCTACACCTTC
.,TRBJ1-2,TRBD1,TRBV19,CASSAGTGRRGYTF,TGTGCCAGTAGTGCCGGGACAGGGAGGAGGGGCTACACCTTC
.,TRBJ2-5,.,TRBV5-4,CASSRREKETQYF,TGTGCCAGCAGTCGACGGGAGAAAGAGACCCAGTACTTC
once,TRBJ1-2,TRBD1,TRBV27,CASSSDRDYGYTF,TGTGCCAGCAGTTCTGACAGGGACTATGGCTACACCTTC
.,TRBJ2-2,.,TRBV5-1,CASSLGPGQRSTGELFF,TGCGCCAGCAGCTTGGGGCCGGGACAAAGGAGTACCGGGGAGCTGTTTTTT
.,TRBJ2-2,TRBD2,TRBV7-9,CASSSGGASGMNTGELFF,TGTGCCAGCAGCTCCGGGGGGGCTAGCGGGATGAACACCGGGGAGCTGTTTTTT
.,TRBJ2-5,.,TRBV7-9,CASSSGNWQETQYF,TGTGCCAGCAGCTCGGGTAACTGGCAAGAGACCCAGTACTTC
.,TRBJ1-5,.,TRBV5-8,CATSRINQPQHF,TGTGCAACGAGTAGAATTAATCAGCCCCAGCATTTT
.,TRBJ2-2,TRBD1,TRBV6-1,CASSALGQGRTGELFF,TGTGCCAGCAGTGCTTTGGGACAGGGAAGGACCGGGGAGCTGTTTTTT
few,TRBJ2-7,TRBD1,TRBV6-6,CAAGTGHSYEQYF,TGTGCCGCCGGGACAGGGCATTCCTACGAGCAGTACTTC
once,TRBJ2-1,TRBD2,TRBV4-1,CASSLTSGRADSEQFF,TGCGCCAGCAGCCTGACTAGCGGGAGGGCCGACTCTGAGCAGTTCTTC
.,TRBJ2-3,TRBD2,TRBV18,CASSPPASGLADTQYF,TGTGCCAGCTCACCACCGGCTAGCGGGTTAGCAGATACGCAGTATTTT
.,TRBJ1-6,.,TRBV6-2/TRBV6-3,CASSPQNPGDSPLHF,TGTGCCAGCAGCCCTCAGAACCCGGGAGATTCACCCCTCCACTTT
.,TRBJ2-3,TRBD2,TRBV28,CASRPGWVSGRTDTQYF,TGTGCCAGCAGACCCGGTTGGGTTAGCGGGCGCACAGATACGCAGTATTTT
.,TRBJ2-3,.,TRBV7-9,CASSSRSGSTDTQYF,TGTGCCAGCAGCTCCCGGAGCGGGAGCACAGATACGCAGTATTTT
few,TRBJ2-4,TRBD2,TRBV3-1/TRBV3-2,CASSLAGGPGKNIQYF,TGTGCCAGCAGCCTAGCGGGAGGGCCGGGCAAAAACATTCAGTACTTC
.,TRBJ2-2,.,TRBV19,CASTSADRVYTGELFF,TGTGCCAGTACTTCCGCGGACAGAGTTTACACCGGGGAGCTGTTTTTT
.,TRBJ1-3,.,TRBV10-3,CAISESGGNTIYF,TGTGCCATCAGTGAGTCGGGGGGGAACACCATATATTTT
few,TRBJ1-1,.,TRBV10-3,CAISESMPVTEAFF,TGTGCCATCAGTGAGTCGATGCCAGTTACTGAAGCTTTCTTT
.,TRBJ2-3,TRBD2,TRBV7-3,CASSASGGRTDTQYF,TGTGCCAGCAGCGCAAGCGGCGGGAGGACAGATACGCAGTATTTT